This T cell receptor (beta chain) is drawn from a study of T cells in Graves' hyperthyroidism and ophthalmopathy. Study-wide background: The blood sample was taken at first diagnosis, before treatment began. The study, taken as a whole, reports: Most thyroid clonotypes that were expanded above 0.001 also turned up in blood.

This clonotype was observed many times. Its antigen is not identified. Each diagnosis was grounded in clinical symptoms, serum thyroxine and TRAb, thyroid ultrasound, and orbital computed tomography. The CDR3 length is 17 residues. Germline V gene lookup returns CDR1 MNHEY and CDR2 SMNVEV (reference sequence). Trimming cost V 5 bases and J 1 base; bases outside gene matches: 7. RNA transcripts gave rise to amplified TCR beta CDR3 regions. First-round RT-PCR targeting the TCR CDR3 was performed with the HTBI primer set. MiXCR was run by TCRdb on the multiplex PCR reads, yielding one entry per CDR3 protein. The sample shows roughly 500,000 distinct CDR3 sequences, approximately 15% of them seen only once.

The V and J genes are TRBV27 and TRBJ1-5; 11 bases agree with TRBD1. Sequencing was done on a sample of blood. The receptor comes from a woman aged 30 to 39 with Graves' hyperthyroidism that later progressed to Graves' ophthalmopathy. The CDR3 DNA reads TGTGCCAGCAGTACTCGGACAGGGGGCATGAGCAATCAGCCCCAGCATTTT. It specifies CASSTRTGGMSNQPQHF.